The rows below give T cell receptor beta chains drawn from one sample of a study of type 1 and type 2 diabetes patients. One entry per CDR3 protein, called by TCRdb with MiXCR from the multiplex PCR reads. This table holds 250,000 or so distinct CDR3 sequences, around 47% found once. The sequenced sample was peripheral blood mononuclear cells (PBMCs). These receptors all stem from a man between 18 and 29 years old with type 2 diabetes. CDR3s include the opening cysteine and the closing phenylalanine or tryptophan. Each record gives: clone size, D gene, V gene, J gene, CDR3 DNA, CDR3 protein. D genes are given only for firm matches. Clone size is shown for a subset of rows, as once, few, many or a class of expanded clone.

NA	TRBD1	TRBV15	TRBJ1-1	TGTGCCACCAGCTGGCCGGACAGGGTTACTGAAGCTTTCTTT	CATSWPDRVTEAFF
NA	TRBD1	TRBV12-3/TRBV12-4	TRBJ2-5	TGTGCCAGCAGCCACGGGACAGGGCCGAGGGAAGAGACCCAGTACTTC	CASSHGTGPREETQYF
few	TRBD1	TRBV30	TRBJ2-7	TGTGCCTGGAGGGCCCCGGGACAGGGGAACTACGAGCAGTACTTC	CAWRAPGQGNYEQYF
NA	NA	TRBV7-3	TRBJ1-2	TGTGCCAGCAGCCCTACGGGATTCGAAAGGGCCCTTTATGGCTACACCTTC	CASSPTGFERALYGYTF
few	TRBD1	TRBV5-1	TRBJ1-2	TGCGCCAGCAGCTTGGGCGCAGGGGGCAGGGAAGGCTACACCTTC	CASSLGAGGREGYTF
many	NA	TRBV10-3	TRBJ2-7	TGTGCCATCAGTGAGCGGGAGTGGGAGCAGTACTTC	CAISEREWEQYF
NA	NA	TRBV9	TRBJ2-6	TGTGCCAGCAGCCCGGGGCTGGGAGGGGCCAACGTCCTGACTTTC	CASSPGLGGANVLTF
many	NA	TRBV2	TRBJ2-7	TGTGCCACCATGACGGAGCTTGATCGACCCTACGAGCAGTACTTC	CATMTELDRPYEQYF
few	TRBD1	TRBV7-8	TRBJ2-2	TGTGCCAGCAGTTTGGCCGGGACAGGGCCGCAGGGGGAGCTGTTTTTT	CASSLAGTGPQGELFF
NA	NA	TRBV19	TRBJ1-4	TGTGCCAGTAGTATAGTTAGAGCGGAAAAACTGTTTTTT	CASSIVRAEKLFF
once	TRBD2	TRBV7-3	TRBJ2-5	TGTGCCAGCAGCTCCGGGACTAGCGGGGGGGTTATTCTTCTTGAGACCCAGTACTTC	CASSSGTSGGVILLETQYF
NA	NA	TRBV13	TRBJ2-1	TGTGCCAGCAGTCTTCCAGGAAACGAGCAGTTCTTC	CASSLPGNEQFF
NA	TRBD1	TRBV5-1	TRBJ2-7	TGCGCCAGCAGGGGACAGCCGTCCACCCACGAGCAGTACTTC	CASRGQPSTHEQYF
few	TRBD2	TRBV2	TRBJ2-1	TGTGCTAGCAGTGGGGGGGTTGAGCAGTTCTTC	CASSGGVEQFF
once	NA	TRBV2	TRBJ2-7	TGTGCCAGCAAGCTAGAACAGGTTAGCGAGCAGTACTTC	CASKLEQVSEQYF
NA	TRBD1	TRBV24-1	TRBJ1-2	TGTGCCACCAGTGACCGGACAGGGGTTGGTGGCTACACCTTC	CATSDRTGVGGYTF
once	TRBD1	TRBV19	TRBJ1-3	TGTGCCAGTAGTCGCACCCCGGGACAGAAGGACACCATATATTTT	CASSRTPGQKDTIYF
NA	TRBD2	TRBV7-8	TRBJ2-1	TGTGCCAGCAGCGCAAGACTAGCGGGAGCTTCCTACAATGAGCAGTTCTTC	CASSARLAGASYNEQFF
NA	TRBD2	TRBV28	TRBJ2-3	TGTGCCAGCAGTTTGGGAGGGGTAGATACGCAGTATTTT	CASSLGGVDTQYF
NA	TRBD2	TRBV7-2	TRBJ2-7	TGTGCCAGCGGCCAGACTAGCGGGTTCTACGAGCAGTACTTC	CASGQTSGFYEQYF
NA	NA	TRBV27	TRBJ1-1	TGTGCCAGCAGTAGCAGACTTCGCGCTGAAGCTTTCTTT	CASSSRLRAEAFF
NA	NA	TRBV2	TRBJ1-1	TGTGCCAGCACCACCGGGAAGAACACTGAAGCTTTCTTT	CASTTGKNTEAFF
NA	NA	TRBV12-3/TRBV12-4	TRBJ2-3	TGTGCCAGCAGTTCCCGCGGTCGGGACACAGATACGCAGTATTTT	CASSSRGRDTDTQYF
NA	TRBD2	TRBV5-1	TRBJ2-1	TGCGCCAGGAAAGAAGGTCGGGACAGGCCGGGACTAGCGGCTAAGGATGAGCAGTTCTTC	CARKEGRDRPGLAAKDEQFF
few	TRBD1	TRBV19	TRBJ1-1	TGTGCCAGTATCTCGGGACAGGCCTACAGCCTGAACACTGAAGCTTTCTTT	CASISGQAYSLNTEAFF
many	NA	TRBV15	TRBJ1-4	TGTGCCACCAGTCTGGGTATGGATGAAAAACTGTTTTTT	CATSLGMDEKLFF
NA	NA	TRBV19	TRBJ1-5	TGTGCCAGTAGTATTCTTGTCGCTGACCTCCATCAGCCCCAGCATTTT	CASSILVADLHQPQHF
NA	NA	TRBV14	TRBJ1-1	TGTGCCAGCAGCCAAGTACGGGCCGGCACTGAAGCTTTCTTT	CASSQVRAGTEAFF
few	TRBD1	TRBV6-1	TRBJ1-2	TGTGCCAGCAGTGAAGCCGGGACAGCCTATGGCTACACCTTC	CASSEAGTAYGYTF
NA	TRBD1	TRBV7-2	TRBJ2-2	TGTGCCAGCAGATCAGGGGGCTTTCCGGGACAACACACCGGGGAGCTGTTTTTT	CASRSGGFPGQHTGELFF
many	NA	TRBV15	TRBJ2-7	TGTGCCACCAGCGGTCCGGGACGGACCTACGAGCAGTACTTC	CATSGPGRTYEQYF
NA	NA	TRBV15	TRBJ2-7	TGTGTCACCAGCAGAGATGGGGAGCAGTACTTC	CVTSRDGEQYF